This T cell receptor (beta chain) was observed in a study of blood T cell repertoires in COVID-19. Profiling relied on immunoSEQ multiplex PCR, and the TCRdb table lists in-frame clones only, not all of them. Here the sample spans around 230,000 clones, 86% being singletons. The ends lost 4 bases at V and 3 bases at J; junction bases unmatched: 7. CDR1 is SGDLS, CDR2 YYNGEE, per germline. The CDR3 consists of 16 residues. This chain joins TRBV9 and TRBJ2-1; 10 bases agree with TRBD2. This receptor was identified in a woman between 40 and 55 years old with acute COVID-19. The specimen was PBMCs or T cells enriched from blood (not recorded which). As DNA, the CDR3 is TGTGCCAGCAGCCCTAACTTAGCGGGGGGCTACAATGAGCAGTTCTTC. This sequence encodes CASSPNLAGGYNEQFF.